This TCR beta chain was retrieved from a study of OX40 agonist ivuxolimab in advanced cancers. In the study overall: The study gave patients intravenous ivuxolimab at 0.01 to 10 mg/kg every 2 weeks. Prior checkpoint blockade (anti-PD-1, anti-PD-L1 or anti-CTLA-4) was permitted; 40% had it. Overall study findings and caveats: CD4+ and CD8+ blood T cells expanded clonally by week 6 at 0.1 to 3.0 mg/kg. CD8+ T cells (on average) carried more expanded clones than CD4+ T cells.

About this clone: As yet, its antigen is unknown.

This table comes from immunoSEQ multiplex PCR, and its TCRdb copy is limited to in-frame clones, with some not included. The sample carries approximately 59,000 clones, over 75% recorded once. Germline V lookup: CDR1 SEHNR, CDR2 FQNEAQ (reference sequence). With 5 bases clipped from V and 0 bases from J, the junction kept 10 bases outside the gene matches. CDR3 length: 17 amino acids. The chain uses TRBV7-9 and TRBJ2-3; 8 bases fit TRBD1. Specimen: CD4+ or CD8+ T cells sorted from blood, collected in a trial of the OX40 agonist ivuxolimab. This clonotype was sampled from an adult with an advanced solid tumor such as melanoma, head and neck, liver or kidney cancer. Written as DNA, the CDR3 is TGTGCCAGCAGCCCACGGACAGGGAGAGGGAGCACAGATACGCAGTATTTT. It encodes CASSPRTGRGSTDTQYF.